These 12 T cell receptor beta chains came from one sample sequenced in a study of response to subunit inactivated influenza vaccine. From the RT-PCR reads, TCRdb called clonotypes with MiXCR, one entry per CDR3 protein. The data contain around 580,000 distinct CDR3 sequences, less than 15% of them singletons. The sequencing used PBMCs from blood, collected about 11 days after vaccination. The source is a man between 50 and 59 years old who received an inactivated influenza vaccine.

The chain employs TRBV21-1 and TRBJ2-7; the table's D call, TRBD1, was not checked against the DNA. TRBV21-1 is listed as a pseudogene. CDR3 length: 15 amino acids. The CDR3 DNA sequence: TGTGCCAGCAGCTTTGACAGGGGGGTTTCCTACGAGCAGTACTTC. Its protein is CASSFDRGVSYEQYF.

The chain combines TRBV20-1 with TRBJ2-7; the D gene is possibly TRBD2 (5 bases). V gave up 3 bases and J gave up 3 bases, with 12 bases separating them. The CDR3 loop spans 13 amino acids. The germline V gene encodes CDR1 DFQATT and CDR2 SNEGSKA (reference sequence). CDR3 coding DNA: TGCAGTGCTAGTGAGGGCTTGGACTACGAGCAGTACTTC. It is translated as CSASEGLDYEQYF.

The V gene is TRBV3-1, the J gene TRBJ2-5; 11 bases fit TRBD2. CDR1 and CDR2 from the germline V gene are LGHDT and YNNKEL (reference sequence). V trimming: 1 base; J trimming: 1 base; junction bases outside the gene matches: 5. CDR3 size: 17 residues. The CDR3 DNA reads as TGTGCCAGCAGCCAAGGATTACTAGCGGGGGCCCAAGAGACCCAGTACTTC. As protein: CASSQGLLAGAQETQYF.

This clonotype came up a few times. The gene calls are TRBV12-3 or TRBV12-4 and TRBJ1-3; no clear D gene. Between the trimmed V and J ends, which lost 1 base and 0 bases, there was a span of 7 bases. The CDR3 length is 15 residues. CDR3 region: CASSLVQVSGNTIYF. The CDR3, as DNA: TGTGCCAGCAGTTTAGTCCAAGTCTCTGGAAACACCATATATTTT.

This clonotype was found once. The chain recombines TRBV6-4 with TRBJ1-5; no firm D call. CDR1 is MRHNA and CDR2 is SNTAGT in the germline V gene. V lost 11 bases and J lost 3, with 11 bases in between. The CDR3 length is 12 residues. The CDR3 region is CAANTVNQPQHF. In DNA form, the CDR3 reads TGTGCCGCTAATACAGTCAATCAGCCCCAGCATTTT.

This chain links TRBV7-2 with TRBJ2-1; 9 nucleotides match TRBD2. Germline values: CDR1 SGHTA, CDR2 FQGNSA. The CDR3 sequence is 17 residues long. V was clipped by 1 base and J by 8 bases; unmatched bases: 12. CDR3 amino acids: CASSLGVAGVSVDEQFF. CDR3 nucleotide sequence: TGTGCCAGCAGCTTAGGGGTAGCGGGAGTCTCGGTCGATGAGCAGTTCTTC.

This clonotype was counted between two and nine times. The chain uses TRBV7-6 and TRBJ2-2, with 10 bases that match TRBD2. The CDR3 totals 17 residues. V dropped 7 bases and J dropped 1; count of bases not matched to a gene: 9. CDR1 SGHVS and CDR2 FNYEAQ come from the germline V gene. CDR3 sequence reads: CASTPGSGGVNTGELFF. The DNA of the CDR3 is TGTGCCAGCACCCCGGGGAGCGGGGGGGTGAACACCGGGGAGCTGTTTTTT.

The chain employs TRBV7-2 and TRBJ2-5; possibly TRBD2 for D (6 bases). The CDR3 length is 14 residues. Per germline, CDR1 SGHTA and CDR2 FQGNSA. Trimming stripped 1 base from V and 6 bases from J, with 12 bases between. The CDR3 protein is CASSLELAGKTQYF. Here the CDR3 DNA reads TGTGCCAGCAGCTTAGAACTAGCAGGGAAGACCCAGTACTTC.

This clonotype was found a few times. The rearrangement uses TRBV10-3 and TRBJ2-7, with a possible D match to TRBD1 (5 bases). Trimming removed 3 bases from V and 3 bases from J, with 12 bases in between. This CDR3 spans 14 amino acids. CDR1 is ENHRY, CDR2 SYGVKD, per germline. The CDR3 reads CAISDRAGLYEQYF. CDR3 DNA sequence: TGTGCCATCAGTGATCGGGCAGGGCTCTACGAGCAGTACTTC.

This clonotype was counted between two and nine times. The genes are TRBV7-8 and TRBJ2-1; D is undetermined. Deletions cut 5 bases from V and 5 bases from J, with 10 bases between. CDR1 and CDR2 (germline): SGHVS, FQNEAQ. The CDR3 contains 13 residues. For the CDR3, the DNA is TGTGCCAGCAGCAAGAACGCCGACAATGAGCAGTTCTTC. This sequence encodes CASSKNADNEQFF.

This clonotype was seen more than once but under ten times. The rearrangement links TRBV6-1 to TRBJ1-2, with a tentative D call TRBD1 (5 bases). The length of the CDR3 is 15 residues. Germline CDR1 MNHNS, CDR2 SASEGT. The V end lost 8 bases, the J end lost 0 bases, and 16 bases lay between the germline ends. CDR3 coding DNA: TGTGCCAGCGGGCTTGGGGGGTCCTCTAACTATGGCTACACCTTC. It translates to CASGLGGSSNYGYTF.

This clonotype was seen only a few times. V and J are TRBV7-9 and TRBJ2-3; 8 nucleotides agree with TRBD1. Germline CDR1 SEHNR, CDR2 FQNEAQ (reference sequence). This CDR3 region has 15 residues. The V segment lost 5 bases and the J segment 2 bases; nucleotides outside the gene matches: 6. This CDR3 reads CASSTGTGDTDTQYF. CDR3 sequence (DNA): TGTGCCAGCAGCACCGGGACAGGAGACACAGATACGCAGTATTTT. Full variable domain (missing parts from reference TRBV7-9 and TRBJ2-3): DTGVSQNPRHKITKRGQNVTFRCDPISEHNRLYWYRQTLGQGPEFLTYFQNEAQLEKSRLLSDRFSAERPKGSFSTLEIQRTEQGDSAMYLCASSTGTGDTDTQYFGPGTRLTVL.